These 17 T cell receptor beta chains were sequenced from one sample in a study of blood T cells in healthy people across ages. A second PCR of about 7 to 11 cycles used a sample-barcoded 5' primer and a J-beta primer mix. Each CDR3 protein gets one entry after TCRdb re-called the 5' RACE reads with MiXCR. The table lists roughly 1,300,000 distinct CDR3 sequences, 59% of them singletons. Sequences were obtained from blood. Receptors were obtained from a man between 18 and 29 years old in good health.

This rearrangement joins TRBV5-1 to TRBJ2-3, with 8 bases matching TRBD2. Germline V gene data show CDR1 as SGHRS and CDR2 as YFSETQ. This CDR3 comprises 15 residues. V gave up 2 bases and J gave up 4 bases; unmatched junction bases: 6. The CDR3 region has the DNA TGCGCCAGCAGCTTTATCACTAGCGGACCAGATACGCAGTATTTT. It encodes CASSFITSGPDTQYF.

This rearrangement joins TRBV10-3 to TRBJ2-3; D is ambiguous. The CDR3 runs to 16 residues. Germline CDR1 and CDR2: ENHRY and SYGVKD. V lost 2 bases to trimming and J lost 2 bases, with 14 bases between them. CDR3 sequence (DNA): TGTGCCATCAGTGAGGGGCAGACACTTTCCACAGATACGCAGTATTTT. This codes for CAISEGQTLSTDTQYF.

The V and J genes are TRBV20-1 and TRBJ2-1; 9 bases match TRBD2. Per germline, CDR1 DFQATT and CDR2 SNEGSKA (reference sequence). The CDR3 spans 14 residues. The J segment lost 7 bases and the V segment lost 7 bases, leaving 11 bases of the junction unmatched. The CDR3 spells CSVRGSSGTNEQFF. The CDR3 DNA is TGCAGTGTCAGAGGGTCTAGCGGGACAAATGAGCAGTTCTTC.

V and J are TRBV10-3 and TRBJ2-7, with D perhaps given as TRBD1 or TRBD2 (5 bases each). The V end lost 0 bases, the J end lost 1 base, and 10 bases lay between the germline ends. In germline, CDR1 is ENHRY, CDR2 SYGVKD. CDR3 length: 15 amino acids. This chain's CDR3 is CAISESGEGSYEQYF. The CDR3 nucleotides are TGTGCCATCAGTGAGTCGGGGGAAGGGTCCTACGAGCAGTACTTC.

Worth noting for this clonotype: The junction departs from germline at one end; a sequencing error may be responsible. The chain has TRBV4-1 and TRBJ2-7; D is perhaps TRBD2 (6 bases). This CDR3 is 16 amino acids long. CDR1 is MGHRA and CDR2 is YSYEKL in the germline V gene. The CDR3: CTSSPRWGENSYEQYF. The CDR3 DNA reads TGCACCAGCAGCCCCCGGTGGGGGGAGAACTCCTACGAGCAGTACTTC.

This chain connects TRBV10-3 to TRBJ1-2; 7 nucleotides agree with TRBD1. Germline values: CDR1 ENHRY, CDR2 SYGVKD. The J segment lost 4 bases and the V segment lost 1 base, leaving 3 bases of the junction unmatched. This CDR3 region has 14 residues. The CDR3 protein is CAISEWDRIYGYTF. In nucleotides, the CDR3 is TGTGCCATCAGTGAGTGGGACAGAATCTATGGCTACACCTTC.

The gene calls are TRBV6-5 and TRBJ2-7; TRBD1 might be the D (6 bases). The end of the DNA is better explained by TRBJ2-5, so the J call may be wrong. The CDR3 length is 16 residues. Germline values: CDR1 MNHEY, CDR2 SVGAGI. Here the CDR3 DNA reads TGTGCCAGCAGTTACTCTCCGGACAGTAGCCAAGAGACCCAGTACTTC. It codes for CASSYSPDSSQETQYF.

The genes are TRBV4-1 and TRBJ1-2; the D is unclear. This CDR3 is built from 13 residues. Germline values: CDR1 MGHRA, CDR2 YSYEKL. Between the trimmed V and J ends, which lost 1 base and 4 bases, there was a span of 7 bases. The CDR3 bases are TGCGCCAGCAGCCAAGGAAAGGGCTATGGCTACACCTTC. It yields the protein CASSQGKGYGYTF.

The rearrangement links TRBV4-1 to TRBJ1-1; D is perhaps TRBD1 (6 bases). Looked up from germline, CDR1 is MGHRA and CDR2 is YSYEKL. V lost 0 bases to trimming and J lost 1 base, with 18 bases between them. The CDR3 spans 18 residues. The CDR3 spells CASSQEWGHLGGNTEAFF. The CDR3, as DNA: TGCGCCAGCAGCCAAGAATGGGGACATTTGGGGGGGAACACTGAAGCTTTCTTT.

This clonotype was counted between two and nine times. The CDR3 here is CASSLGVSGSFYEQYF. CDR3 nucleotide sequence: TGTGCCAGCAGCTTAGGGGTTAGCGGGAGTTTCTACGAGCAGTACTTC. The V call is TRBV11-2, the J call TRBJ2-7; TRBD2 agrees at 9 bases. V lost 1 base to trimming and J lost 3 bases; unmatched junction nucleotides: 7. CDR3 size: 16 residues. The germline V gene has CDR1 SGHAT and CDR2 FQNNGV.

This sequence joins TRBV2 and TRBJ2-4, with D perhaps matching TRBD1 or TRBD2 (6 bases each). Judging by the DNA end, TRBJ2-7 fits better; the J call may be wrong. Germline V gene lookup returns CDR1 SNHLY and CDR2 FYNNEI. The CDR3 extends over 15 amino acids. The CDR3 region is CASSEGAGHFYEQYF. The CDR3 DNA reads as TGTGCCAGCAGTGAAGGGGCGGGACACTTCTACGAGCAGTACTTC.

The rearrangement joins TRBV20-1 to TRBJ2-5; possibly TRBD1 for D (6 bases). This CDR3 is built from 11 residues. CDR1 is DFQATT, CDR2 SNEGSKA, per germline (reference sequence). V was cut by 1 base and J by 11 bases, with 11 bases left in between. CDR3 protein: CSARVGQQQYF. The CDR3 nucleotides are TGCAGTGCTAGAGTAGGACAGCAGCAGTACTTC.

The genes are TRBV7-9 and TRBJ1-2; 7 positions match TRBD1. Germline V gene data show CDR1 as SEHNR and CDR2 as FQNEAQ (reference sequence). V shed 4 bases, J shed 3 bases, and the junction held 5 bases outside the gene matches. The CDR3 sequence is 14 residues long. Here the CDR3 DNA reads TGTGCCAGCAGCTCGGGGACAGATTACTATGGCTACACCTTC. Amino acid sequence: CASSSGTDYYGYTF.

The chain employs TRBV27 and TRBJ2-3, with D possibly being TRBD2 (6 bases). V was shortened by 5 bases and J by 0 bases, with 15 bases between the two germline ends. The CDR3 extends over 16 amino acids. Germline V lookup: CDR1 MNHEY, CDR2 SMNVEV (reference sequence). CDR3 nucleotide sequence: TGTGCCAGCAGTACCGCGACTAGTTTAAGCACAGATACGCAGTATTTT. This gives the protein CASSTATSLSTDTQYF.

This clonotype was seen a single time. This chain links TRBV14 with TRBJ2-3; 8 bases are shared with TRBD1. The trim removed 6 bases at V and 1 base at J, leaving 6 bases unmatched. CDR1 and CDR2 (germline): SGHDN, FVKESK. There are 15 residues in the CDR3. CDR3 loop: CASRQGDSGTDTQYF. DNA for the CDR3: TGTGCCAGCAGACAGGGGGACAGCGGCACAGATACGCAGTATTTT.

The V gene is TRBV7-2, the J gene TRBJ2-7, with TRBD2 matching 9 bases. V dropped 2 bases and J dropped 5; count of bases not matched to a gene: 7. The germline CDR1 and CDR2 sequences are SGHTA and FQGNSA. The CDR3 extends over 15 amino acids. This chain's CDR3 is CASSLFPSGNNEQYF. CDR3 in DNA: TGTGCCAGCAGCTTATTTCCTAGCGGGAACAACGAGCAGTACTTC.

V gene TRBV12-5 combines with J gene TRBJ2-1; D unclear. Germline lookup yields CDR1 LGHNT and CDR2 FRNRAP. The CDR3 length is 11 residues. The V gene lost 3 bases and the J gene lost 8 bases, with 5 bases spanning the gap. CDR3 in amino acids: CASGFRYEQFF. For the CDR3, the DNA is TGTGCTAGTGGTTTCCGCTATGAGCAGTTCTTC.